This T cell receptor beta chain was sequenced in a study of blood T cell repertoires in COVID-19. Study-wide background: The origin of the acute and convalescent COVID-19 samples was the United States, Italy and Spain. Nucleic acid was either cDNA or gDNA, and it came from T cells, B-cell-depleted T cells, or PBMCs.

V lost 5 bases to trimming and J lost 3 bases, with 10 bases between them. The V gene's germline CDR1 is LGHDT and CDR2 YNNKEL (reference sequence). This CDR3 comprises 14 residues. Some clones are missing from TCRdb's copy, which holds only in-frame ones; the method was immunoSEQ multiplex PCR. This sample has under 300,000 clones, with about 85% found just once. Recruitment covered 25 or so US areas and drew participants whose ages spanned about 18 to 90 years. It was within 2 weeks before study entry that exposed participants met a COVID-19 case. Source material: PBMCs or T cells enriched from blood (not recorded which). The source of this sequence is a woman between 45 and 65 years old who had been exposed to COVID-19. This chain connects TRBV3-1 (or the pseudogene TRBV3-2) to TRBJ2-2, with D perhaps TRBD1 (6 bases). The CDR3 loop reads CASSSNRDTGELFF. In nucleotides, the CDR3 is TGTGCCAGCAGCTCTAACAGGGACACCGGGGAGCTGTTTTTT.